Listed below are T cell receptor beta chains from one sample, sequenced in a study of OX40 agonist ivuxolimab in advanced cancers. The data were produced by immunoSEQ multiplex PCR, yet TCRdb's version contains in-frame clones alone and is incomplete. The table includes about 30,000 clones, under 80% detected once. The sample consisted of CD4+ or CD8+ T cells sorted from blood, taken in a trial of the OX40 agonist ivuxolimab. Source of these receptors: an adult with an advanced solid tumor such as melanoma, head and neck, liver or kidney cancer. The CDR3 runs from the conserved cysteine through the conserved F or W. A D gene is named only where the DNA matches it firmly. The size entry is marked missing in some rows and otherwise reads once, few, many or a size class.

abundance | j_gene | v_gene | d_gene | CDR3nt | CDR3aa
once | TRBJ2-5 | TRBV29-1 | TRBD2 | TGCAGCGTTGATCGGGGGGTGGAGACCCAGTACTTC | CSVDRGVETQYF
- | TRBJ1-1 | TRBV5-4 | - | TGTGCCAGCAGCTTTGACAGCACTGAAGCTTTCTTT | CASSFDSTEAFF
- | TRBJ1-2 | TRBV7-2 | TRBD1 | TGTGCCAGCAGCGGGCGACAGGGTCAACTGGTCGGTGGCTACACCTTC | CASSGRQGQLVGGYTF
- | TRBJ2-1 | TRBV4-1 | TRBD2 | TGCGCCAGCAGCCAAGGGAGCGGGGGGGCATATGAGCAGTTCTTC | CASSQGSGGAYEQFF
- | TRBJ1-4 | TRBV7-6 | - | TGTGCCAGCAGACGGAACAGTAATGAAAAACTGTTTTTT | CASRRNSNEKLFF
once | TRBJ1-1 | TRBV7-9 | TRBD1 | TGTGCCCCCAAGCTGCCCGCCCGACAGGGCTTAACTGAAGCTTTCTTT | CAPKLPARQGLTEAFF
- | TRBJ1-4 | TRBV5-6 | - | TGTGCCAGCAGGCAAACAGGGTTAACTAATGAAAAACTGTTTTTT | CASRQTGLTNEKLFF
few | TRBJ1-1 | TRBV6-5 | - | TGTGCCAGCAGTTACTCGGCCGGGAACGAGGGAACTGAAGCTTTCTTT | CASSYSAGNEGTEAFF
once | TRBJ2-3 | TRBV7-9 | - | TGTGCCAGCAGCTTAAGGGGCATCCATACGCAGTATTTT | CASSLRGIHTQYF
few | TRBJ2-1 | TRBV6-5 | - | TGTGCCAGCAGGCCACTAGGGGCCTACAATGAGCAGTTCTTC | CASRPLGAYNEQFF
- | TRBJ2-2 | TRBV6-6 | TRBD1 | TGTGCCAGCAGTTACGGACAGGGATTTGCCGGGGAGCTGTTTTTT | CASSYGQGFAGELFF
- | TRBJ2-1 | TRBV11-3 | - | TGTGCCAGCAGCTTAGGCGGGGCGGGGGCGGACAATGAGCAGTTCTTC | CASSLGGAGADNEQFF
once | TRBJ1-1 | TRBV28 | - | TGTGCCAGCAGCCCCATCATGAACACTGAAGCTTTCTTT | CASSPIMNTEAFF
- | TRBJ2-7 | TRBV5-4 | - | TGTGCCAGCAGCCACCGGGACAAGGGGGTCTACGAGCAGTACTTC | CASSHRDKGVYEQYF
- | TRBJ2-2 | TRBV14 | - | TGTGCCAGCAGCCAAGATAGGTTCCCCGGGGAGCTGTTTTTT | CASSQDRFPGELFF
once | TRBJ1-4 | TRBV11-2 | - | TGTGCCAGCAGCCCCAATGAAAAACTGTTTTTT | CASSPNEKLFF
few | TRBJ1-3 | TRBV5-1 | - | TGCGCCAGCAGCTTCGCTGGAAACACCATATATTTT | CASSFAGNTIYF
- | TRBJ1-2 | TRBV27 | - | TGTGCCAGCAGTTTGGACGGGTCGATCTATGGCTACACCTTC | CASSLDGSIYGYTF
- | TRBJ1-2 | TRBV7-2 | - | TGTGCCAGCAGCTTAGAGTTAAACTATGGCTACACCTTC | CASSLELNYGYTF
- | TRBJ2-5 | TRBV10-1 | TRBD2 | TGCGCCAGCTCACCCGCCGGGGGGGCGCAGACCCAGTACTTC | CASSPAGGAQTQYF
- | TRBJ1-2 | TRBV19 | - | TGTGCCAGTAGTACCAAGGGAAGGAGACGGGGCTACACCTTC | CASSTKGRRRGYTF
- | TRBJ2-1 | TRBV27 | - | TGTGCCAGCAGTTTATCCTGGGGTGGTGAGCAGTTCTTC | CASSLSWGGEQFF
- | TRBJ2-7 | TRBV5-6 | - | TGTGCCAGCAGCTTGGAGGGGGGCACCCCCTACGAGCAGTACTTC | CASSLEGGTPYEQYF
- | TRBJ1-1 | TRBV19 | - | TGTGCCAGTAGTACTGTCGGGGGGGCTTTCTTT | CASSTVGGAFF
- | TRBJ2-7 | TRBV5-4 | TRBD2 | TGTGCCAGCAGCGGGGAAGAGCGAGCGGGGGGAAGGTACGAGCAGTACTTC | CASSGEERAGGRYEQYF
- | TRBJ2-3 | TRBV11-2 | - | TGTGCCAGCAGCTTAGGAGTCGGCTTGATAGATTTT | CASSLGVGLIDF
- | TRBJ2-7 | TRBV30 | TRBD1 | TGTGCCTGGATGACGAGGTATGAGACAGGGGGCGACGAGCAGTACTTC | CAWMTRYETGGDEQYF
- | TRBJ2-2 | TRBV7-9 | TRBD2 | TGTGCCAGCAGCCAGCAACTAGCGGGGGAACCTGGCGGGGAGCTGTTTTTT | CASSQQLAGEPGGELFF
- | TRBJ2-7 | TRBV6-5 | - | TGTGCCAGCAGTCCCGACTTGGGGTCCTACGAGCAGTACTTC | CASSPDLGSYEQYF
- | TRBJ2-7 | TRBV7-8 | - | TGTGCCAGCAGCTTGGGGACTCCCCCCGAGCAGTACTTC | CASSLGTPPEQYF
- | TRBJ1-5 | TRBV19 | - | TGTGCCAGTAGAAAGGAACGGACCGGTCGTCAGCCCCAGCATTTT | CASRKERTGRQPQHF
- | TRBJ1-1 | TRBV5-6 | - | TGTGCCAGCCGACTCGGCTACACTGAAGCTTTCTTT | CASRLGYTEAFF
- | TRBJ2-5 | TRBV2 | - | TGTGCCAGCTCAGACAATCGGGGGACCCAGTACTTC | CASSDNRGTQYF
few | TRBJ2-7 | TRBV28 | - | TGTGCCAGCAGTTTACTCGGGGGAGATTACGAGCAGTACTTC | CASSLLGGDYEQYF
- | TRBJ2-7 | TRBV29-1 | TRBD1 | TGCAGCGTTAGGGACAGGTTGAACTACGAGCAGTACTTC | CSVRDRLNYEQYF
once | TRBJ1-2 | TRBV4-1 | - | TGCGCCAGCAGCCCCTCCGTAACACTAGCGTATGGCTACACCTTC | CASSPSVTLAYGYTF
- | TRBJ1-6 | TRBV11-2 | - | TGTGCCAGCAGCTTGAGCTCCTATAATTCACCCCTCCACTTT | CASSLSSYNSPLHF
few | TRBJ1-2 | TRBV30 | - | TGTGCCTGGAGTGTAGAAGCTAACTATGGCTACACCTTC | CAWSVEANYGYTF
- | TRBJ1-1 | TRBV14 | - | TGTGCCAGCAGCCAAGTCGGGGAGAGTGAAGCTTTCTTT | CASSQVGESEAFF
- | TRBJ1-2 | TRBV18 | - | TGTGCCAGCTCACCCCTCAACGGAGGGAATTCTGGCTACACCTTC | CASSPLNGGNSGYTF